This TCR beta chain was sequenced for a study of long-term antiretroviral therapy in people with HIV (dated by TCRdb to between 2021 and 2024). At the level of the whole study: The earliest samples were collected about a decade before the 2015 WHO recommendation for immediate ART, when ART was typically delayed until CD4 counts fell. Whether ART initiation and durable HIV suppression were associated with changes in peripheral blood TRB repertoire composition and diversity was tested in a retrospective serial study. A total of over 150 cryopreserved PBMC samples came from 25 to 35 adults with confirmed HIV infection and were collected serially over a mean of roughly 6 years (range 1-12). Among the approximately 30 participants with HIV, around 10 were female. Test extractions of a monoclonal T-cell line alongside under 35 polyclonal samples showed no cross-contamination during QIAcube processing.

In the germline V gene, CDR1 corresponds to SGDLS and CDR2 to YYNGEE. From V the trimming removes 4 bases and from J it removes 2 bases, while the gene matches leave 4 bases of the junction unaccounted for. The CDR3 goes from the cysteine to the phenylalanine over 14 residues. The entry retains the CDR3 DNA only, 42 bases that are in frame from base 1. Inclusion was restricted to participants for whom at least one PBMC sample before ART initiation and at least two post-ART samples were available. Treatment was received in the United States of America by all participants with HIV. Cryopreserved samples of about 1-11 million PBMC were thawed and washed before DNA extraction. At the time of the earliest PBMC sample for each participant with HIV, ages ranged from 23 to 54 years. PBMC samples were contributed by each participant from 1-4 timepoints before ART initiation and 2-8 timepoints after ART initiation, with a median of 7 samples. For every participant, serial HIV viral load, CD4+ T-cell count, ART history and demographic data were obtained. Genomic DNA was extracted from unsorted PBMC with a Qiagen kit on a QIAcube, with processing performed in batches of 12 samples.

Overall study results and their limits: Narrower CDR3 length ranges were observed in HIV repertoires than in controls, and an antigen-experienced repertoire with only a slight naive shift after ART was suggested by the network structure. Because PBMC availability was limited, only the TCR beta chain was sequenced, with no alpha chain pairing. The samples span the years 2004 to 2017, and the ART regimens used at that time may not be as effective as current regimens. A significant increase in TRB diversity was found to be associated with ART initiation, although TRB diversity was observed to remain significantly below that of transplant donor controls even after long-term ART. Because pre-ART samples had limited cell numbers, unsorted PBMC were profiled rather than sorted CD4+ and CD8+ T cells. Expanded TRB clones identified before ART initiation dominated the repertoire across all time points, though the dominance fluctuated and decreased in many PLHIV after ART. Inferences about post-ART repertoire changes were limited because no data were available on ART adherence, viral resistance or therapy changes.

The immunoSEQ hsTCRB v3.0 assay was used at survey level resolution for TRB variable region sequencing. The targeted TRB sequencing depth was about 40,000-55,000 T-cell genomes per sample. Pooled TRB libraries were sequenced on an Illumina MiSeq with a v3 150-cycle kit. The authors' pipeline ran thus. Repertoire analysis was performed in R inside a reproducible Nextflow workflow that covered QC, data transformation and analysis. Custom analyses were implemented in LymphoSeq2, an R package for AIRR-Seq data exploration. After excluding a few samples that yielded fewer than 5000 total TRB sequences, 150 to 200 HIV repertoires remained for analysis. Of the 188 retained HIV repertoires, approximately 57 were collected before and under 150 after ART initiation. Repertoires were downsampled to 5000 TRB nucleotide sequences, and summary statistics were averaged over 100 downsampling iterations. The analysis kept only TRB sequences whose CDR3 regions were at least seven amino acids long. Two measures captured diversity: a Shannon entropy-derived clonality score and the Gini coefficient. In the repertoire networks, any two of the top 5000 CDR3 amino acid sequences were linked whenever the two sequences differed by an edit distance of one. GLIPH2 predicted antigen specificity groups and MHC restriction for TRB CDR3 amino acid sequences. To flag known CMV, EBV, HIV or tissue antigen associations, CDR3 amino acid sequences were matched against VDJdb and McPAS-TCR. Pre-ART, post-ART and control groups were compared with Wilcoxon signed-rank tests and Holm-Bonferroni correction. TCRdb obtained this table from immuneACCESS and retained in-frame rearrangements with V and J assigned. These tables miss some clones; where compared with another copy, unresolved V genes account for less than half of the shortfall, and the remainder is unexplained. The D gene and trimming were derived from the DNA, and the V and J assignments and clone size from that table. The sample includes more than 20,000 clones, with 85% observed a single time. The ten largest clonotypes hold under 9.5% of the sample.

About this clone itself: It lacks a known antigen. No much larger clonotype is one base removed from it; base qualities were not supplied.

This TCR came from a middle-aged man with HIV. This specimen consisted of unsorted PBMCs, obtained 2.3 years after starting antiretroviral therapy. The chain is made from TRBV9 and TRBJ2-5, and 8 junctional nucleotides match TRBD1. The CDR3: CASSPQGAQETQYF. The DNA sequence follows: TGTGCCAGCAGCCCCCAGGGGGCTCAAGAGACCCAGTACTTC. Joined to the reference TRBV9 and TRBJ2-5 proteins, this CDR3 gives the full variable domain: DSGVTQTPKHLITATGQRVTLRCSPRSGDLSVYWYQQSLDQGLQFLIQYYNGEERAKGNILERFSAQQFPDLHSELNLSSLELGDSALYFCASSPQGAQETQYFGPGTRLLVL.